The 29 T cell receptor beta chains listed next were all sequenced from one sample in a study of T cell responses to AZD1222 COVID-19 vaccine. The data were produced by immunoSEQ multiplex PCR, yet TCRdb's version contains in-frame clones alone and is incomplete. The data show about 110,000 clones, around 88% seen once. Sequencing used peripheral blood, obtained 28 days after the second AZD1222 dose. The receptors were sampled from an adult who received the AZD1222 COVID-19 vaccine.

This rearrangement joins TRBV3-1 (or the pseudogene TRBV3-2) to TRBJ2-1; D may be TRBD2 (5 bases). The CDR3 length is 15 residues. CDR1 LGHDT and CDR2 YNNKEL come from the germline V gene (reference sequence). V was clipped by 4 bases and J by 0 bases, with 10 bases between them. This chain's CDR3 is CASSLGVSSYNEQFF. For the CDR3, the DNA is TGTGCCAGCAGCCTCGGGGTTAGCTCCTACAATGAGCAGTTCTTC.

The V call is TRBV7-6, the J call TRBJ1-2; D is uncertain. Between the trimmed V and J ends, which lost 5 bases and 1 base, there was a span of 17 bases. The CDR3 is made up of 16 amino acids. CDR1 and CDR2 (germline): SGHVS, FNYEAQ. The CDR3 protein is CASSRTYSGSNYGYTF. CDR3 in DNA: TGTGCCAGCAGCCGGACTTACTCGGGTAGTAACTATGGCTACACCTTC.

This chain connects TRBV4-3 to TRBJ1-1, with a weak D call TRBD1 (6 bases). The CDR3 extends over 15 amino acids. Per germline, CDR1 LGHNA and CDR2 YSLEER. Trimming cost V 0 bases and J 8 bases, with 16 bases left between them. The CDR3 protein is CASSQDGGASAEAFF. CDR3 nucleotide sequence: TGCGCCAGCAGCCAAGATGGGGGGGCCAGTGCGGAAGCTTTCTTT.

The V call is TRBV11-3, the J call TRBJ2-7; possible D gene TRBD1, 6 bases. This CDR3 comprises 14 residues. Between the trimmed V and J ends, which lost 5 bases and 0 bases, there was a span of 11 bases. Germline loops: CDR1 SGHNT, CDR2 YENEEA. In DNA form, the CDR3 reads TGTGCCAGCAGCCTGGACAGCAGCTCCTACGAGCAGTACTTC. Translating it yields CASSLDSSSYEQYF.

The chain recombines TRBV2 with TRBJ1-4, with TRBD1 matching 8 bases. Trimming took 7 bases from V and 5 from J; bases not matched to a gene: 0. The CDR3 length is 12 residues. Looked up from germline, CDR1 is SNHLY and CDR2 is FYNNEI. DNA for the CDR3: TGTGCCAGCAACAGGGGGAATGAAAAACTGTTTTTT. Protein sequence: CASNRGNEKLFF.

The chain carries TRBV7-9 and TRBJ1-4; 9 bases fit TRBD1. This CDR3 is 14 amino acids long. Germline lookup yields CDR1 SEHNR and CDR2 FQNEAQ (reference sequence). With V trimmed by 5 bases and J by 7 bases, 5 bases remained unmatched. CDR3 bases: TGTGCCAGCAGCGAGGGACAGGGTACTGAAAAACTGTTTTTT. It yields the protein CASSEGQGTEKLFF.

The V and J genes are TRBV5-4 and TRBJ2-7; 7 bases map to TRBD1. Losses at the gene ends were 4 bases for V and 0 bases for J; bases not matched to a gene: 7. The CDR3 consists of 15 residues. Per the germline V gene, CDR1 is SGHNT and CDR2 is YYREEE (reference sequence). The CDR3 DNA reads as TGTGCCAGCAGCGCCCCGGGACAGAGCTCCTACGAGCAGTACTTC. As protein: CASSAPGQSSYEQYF.

This clone is a singleton in its sample. The chain is built from TRBV28 and TRBJ1-2; D is uncertain. CDR1 MDHEN and CDR2 SYDVKM come from the germline V gene. The CDR3 runs 14 residues. The germline V and J ends were trimmed by 6 bases and 0 bases, with 11 bases remaining between them. DNA for the CDR3: TGTGCCAGCAGGCCAGGAGGCGCTAACTATGGCTACACCTTC. This encodes CASRPGGANYGYTF.

The chain carries TRBV6-1 and TRBJ1-6, with 7 bases that match TRBD1. Germline assignment: CDR1 MNHNS and CDR2 SASEGT. After removal of 3 bases from V and 8 bases from J, the junction contained 10 bases not matched to a gene. The CDR3 consists of 16 residues. CDR3 coding DNA: TGTGCCAGCAGTGACCGGACAGGCCTAAGCCATTCACCCCTCCACTTT. Its translation: CASSDRTGLSHSPLHF.

V gene TRBV10-3 combines with J gene TRBJ1-5, with 8 bases matching TRBD1. The CDR3 totals 15 residues. Germline V CDR1 and CDR2: ENHRY, SYGVKD. Trimming took 6 bases from V and 4 from J; bases not matched to a gene: 8. CDR3 protein: CAISVTGGRNQPQHF. CDR3 nucleotide sequence: TGTGCCATCAGCGTTACAGGGGGTCGGAATCAGCCCCAGCATTTT.

The chain links TRBV7-3 to TRBJ1-2, with 9 bases that match TRBD1. Trimming cost V 6 bases and J 7 bases; bases outside gene matches: 6. The germline V gene has CDR1 SGHTA and CDR2 FQGTGA. This CDR3 has 13 residues. The CDR3 region has the DNA TGTGCCAGCAGTTCAACAGGGGGCTCTGGCTACACCTTC. It is translated as CASSSTGGSGYTF.

V is TRBV19 and J is TRBJ1-2; TRBD1 aligns across 8 bases. There are 15 residues in the CDR3. Germline V gives CDR1 LNHDA, CDR2 SQIVND (reference sequence). Trimming removed 9 bases from V and 7 bases from J; junction bases left unmatched: 16. The CDR3 region has the DNA TGTGCCAGCCGAGGGAACAGGGGGACACTGGGTGGCTACACCTTC. Translation gives CASRGNRGTLGGYTF. The full variable domain, in which reference TRBV19 and TRBJ1-2 provide the parts outside the CDR3, is DGGITQSPKYLFRKEGQNVTLSCEQNLNHDAMYWYRQDPGQGLRLIYYSQIVNDFQKGDIAEGYSVSREKKESFPLTVTSAQKNPTAFYLCASRGNRGTLGGYTFGSGTRLTVV.

This clone was counted once. The gene calls are TRBV6-2 or TRBV6-3 and TRBJ2-2; 8 nucleotides agree with TRBD2. With 5 bases clipped from V and 1 base from J, the junction kept 6 bases outside the gene matches. The CDR3 runs to 16 residues. Germline CDR1 MNHEY, CDR2 SVGEGT. The chain's CDR3 is CASSKTSAMNTGELFF. DNA of the CDR3: TGTGCCAGCAGTAAGACTAGCGCGATGAACACCGGGGAGCTGTTTTTT.

On this clone: Other DNA sequences in this specimen translate into the identical CDR3. This rearrangement joins TRBV6-5 to TRBJ1-1; D remains unclear. The CDR3 is 13 amino acids. The germline V gene encodes CDR1 MNHEY and CDR2 SVGAGI. Trimming removed 2 bases from V and 2 bases from J, with 6 bases in between. The CDR3 coding sequence is TGTGCCAGCAGTTACGCGGCTAACACTGAAGCTTTCTTT. This translates into CASSYAANTEAFF.

This chain uses TRBV2 with TRBJ1-1, with 8 bases identical to TRBD1. Germline V gene sequence: CDR1 SNHLY, CDR2 FYNNEI. Trimming removed 10 bases from V and 1 base from J; junction bases left unmatched: 8. The CDR3 is 14 residues long. The CDR3 DNA sequence: TGTGCCACCACGGGACAGGTTTCGAACACTGAAGCTTTCTTT. It codes for CATTGQVSNTEAFF.

This chain uses TRBV3-1 (or the pseudogene TRBV3-2) with TRBJ1-2; 9 nucleotides match TRBD1. The J segment lost 6 bases and the V segment lost 2 bases, leaving 7 bases of the junction unmatched. The CDR3 covers 15 residues. Germline CDR1 reads LGHDT; CDR2 reads YNNKEL (reference sequence). CDR3 nucleotides: TGTGCCAGCAGCCAAAGCCGGACAGGGGCTAATGGCTACACCTTC. The encoded protein is CASSQSRTGANGYTF.

V is TRBV6-6 and J is TRBJ1-5, with D unclear. There are 13 residues in the CDR3. V lost 4 bases and J 4 bases, leaving 8 bases between the germline ends. Germline V gives CDR1 MNHNY, CDR2 SVGAGI (reference sequence). CDR3 amino acids: CASSSQSNQPQHF. For the CDR3, the DNA is TGTGCCAGCAGTTCCCAGTCAAATCAGCCCCAGCATTTT.

The chain carries TRBV10-3 and TRBJ1-2, with a possible D match to TRBD1 (6 bases). Germline V gene data show CDR1 as ENHRY and CDR2 as SYGVKD. The V end was cut by 10 bases, the J end by 0 bases, with 15 bases between. The CDR3 has 14 residues. The CDR3 DNA sequence: TGTGCCAGCGAACAGGGTAGAGCTAACTATGGCTACACCTTC. It codes for CASEQGRANYGYTF.

The V and J genes are TRBV7-2 and TRBJ1-1; D gene uncertain. Per the germline V gene, CDR1 is SGHTA and CDR2 is FQGNSA. The length of the CDR3 is 16 residues. With 1 base removed from V and 0 bases from J, the gap between germline ends came to 12 bases. CDR3 sequence (DNA): TGTGCCAGCAGCTTAGAGGGCAGACCCATGAACACTGAAGCTTTCTTT. Translated: CASSLEGRPMNTEAFF.

This chain joins TRBV5-1 and TRBJ2-3; possibly TRBD1 for D (6 bases). This CDR3 has 19 residues. CDR1 SGHRS and CDR2 YFSETQ come from the germline V gene. Trimming stripped 2 bases from V and 0 bases from J, with 22 bases between. CDR3 coding DNA: TGCGCCAGCAGCTTAAGGAATCCAGGGGCCCCAACTAGCACAGATACGCAGTATTTT. Translating it yields CASSLRNPGAPTSTDTQYF.

The chain has TRBV2 and TRBJ2-6; D is ambiguous. This CDR3 region has 15 residues. V dropped 4 bases and J dropped 2 bases, with 9 bases sitting between them. The germline V gene has CDR1 SNHLY and CDR2 FYNNEI. As DNA, the CDR3 is TGTGCCAGCAGTGTAGGGATCCCTGGGGCCAACGTCCTGACTTTC. As protein: CASSVGIPGANVLTF.

The V call is TRBV5-4, the J call TRBJ1-6; D unresolved. This CDR3 is 15 amino acids long. Looked up from germline, CDR1 is SGHNT and CDR2 is YYREEE (reference sequence). V shed 0 bases and J shed 4 bases, with 8 bases lying between them. The CDR3 region is CASSLDTDYNSPLHF. CDR3 nucleotides: TGTGCCAGCAGCTTGGACACAGATTATAATTCACCCCTCCACTTT.

The chain combines TRBV5-4 with TRBJ2-2; TRBD1 might be the D (6 bases). This CDR3 has 15 amino acids. Deletions cut 2 bases from V and 3 bases from J, with 11 bases between. Germline-derived CDR1 and CDR2 are SGHNT and YYREEE (reference sequence). The CDR3 nucleotides read TGTGCCAGCAGCTTACAGGGATTGCACACCGGGGAGCTGTTTTTT. This sequence encodes CASSLQGLHTGELFF.

The rearrangement uses TRBV3-1 (or the pseudogene TRBV3-2) and TRBJ1-6, with 7 bases identical to TRBD1. The J segment lost 4 bases and the V segment lost 8 bases, leaving 8 bases of the junction unmatched. The germline CDR1 and CDR2 sequences are LGHDT and YNNKEL (reference sequence). The CDR3 is 15 residues long. This CDR3 reads CASHAPGQYNSPLHF. The CDR3, as DNA: TGTGCCAGCCATGCCCCGGGACAGTATAATTCACCCCTCCACTTT.

V usage is TRBV15 and J usage is TRBJ1-2, with D perhaps matching TRBD1 (6 bases). This CDR3 has 15 amino acids. The germline CDR1 and CDR2 sequences are LNHNV and YYDKDF (reference sequence). Trimming stripped 1 base from V and 4 bases from J, with 13 bases between. CDR3 in amino acids: CATSRAVDSVYGYTF. The CDR3 nucleotides read TGTGCCACCAGCAGAGCCGTGGACAGTGTCTATGGCTACACCTTC.

This clone appeared once. The chain couples TRBV29-1 to TRBJ2-5; tentative D call: TRBD2 (7 bases). Germline loops: CDR1 SQVTM, CDR2 ANQGSEA. Trimming stripped 5 bases from V and 4 bases from J, with 14 bases between. The CDR3 runs to 13 residues. The CDR3 DNA is TGCAGCGTTACCGGGGGGCGGGCAGAGACCCAGTACTTC. This translates into CSVTGGRAETQYF.

For the CDR3, the DNA is TGTGCCGGAACAGGGGAAGCTGGAAACACCATATATTTT. Translating gives CAGTGEAGNTIYF. The chain links TRBV6-5 to TRBJ1-3, with 7 bases aligning to TRBD1. V lost 11 bases, J lost 2 bases, and 6 bases stayed unmatched. The V gene's germline CDR1 is MNHEY and CDR2 SVGAGI. CDR3 size: 13 residues.

The chain has TRBV24-1 and TRBJ2-7; D gene unclear. The length of the CDR3 is 12 residues. V gave up 12 bases and J gave up 3 bases, with 14 bases separating them. Germline V CDR1 and CDR2: KGHDR, SFDVKD. In DNA form, the CDR3 reads TGTGCCTCTCGCCCCCCTCTCTACGAGCAGTACTTC. This codes for CASRPPLYEQYF.

The V and J genes are TRBV12-3 or TRBV12-4 and TRBJ1-5; D unclear. The CDR3 is made up of 13 amino acids. The ends were cut back, 1 base at V and 4 bases at J, with 5 bases in the middle. CDR3 amino acids: CASSLVENQPQHF. CDR3 bases: TGTGCCAGCAGTTTAGTAGAAAATCAGCCCCAGCATTTT.